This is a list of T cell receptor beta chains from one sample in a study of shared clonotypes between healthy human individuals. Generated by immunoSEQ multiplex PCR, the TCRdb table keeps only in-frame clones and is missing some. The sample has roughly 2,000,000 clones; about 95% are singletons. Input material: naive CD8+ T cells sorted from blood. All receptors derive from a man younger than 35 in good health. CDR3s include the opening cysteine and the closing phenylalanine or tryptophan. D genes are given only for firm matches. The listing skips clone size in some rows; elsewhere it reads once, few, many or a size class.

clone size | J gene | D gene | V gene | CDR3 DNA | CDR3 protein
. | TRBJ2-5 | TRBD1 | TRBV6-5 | TGTGCCAGCAGTTACCTACAGGGGGCAGAGACCCAGTACTTC | CASSYLQGAETQYF
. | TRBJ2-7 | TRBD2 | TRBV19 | TGTGCCAGTAGTTATCGTGGACTAGCGGGATACGAGCAGTACTTC | CASSYRGLAGYEQYF
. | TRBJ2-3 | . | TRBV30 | TGTGCCTGGAGTCACTTGGGAGATACGCAGTATTTT | CAWSHLGDTQYF
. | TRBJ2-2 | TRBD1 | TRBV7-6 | TGTGCCAGCAGTCCGAAAGGGACAGGGTTACCCGGGGAGCTGTTTTTT | CASSPKGTGLPGELFF
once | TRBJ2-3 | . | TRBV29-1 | TGCAGCGTTGAACGGGGCCTCACAGATACGCAGTATTTT | CSVERGLTDTQYF
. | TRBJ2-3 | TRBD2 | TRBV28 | TGTGCCAGCAGTCGGGGGGTCCTTTTCGGCACAGATACGCAGTATTTT | CASSRGVLFGTDTQYF
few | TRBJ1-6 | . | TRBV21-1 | TGTGGAGGGATTTCACCCCTCCACTTT | CGGISPLHF
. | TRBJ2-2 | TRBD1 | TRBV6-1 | TGTGCCAGCAGTCGAACAGGGGGCACCGGGGAGCTGTTTTTT | CASSRTGGTGELFF
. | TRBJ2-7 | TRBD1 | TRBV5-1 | TGCGCCAGCAGCAAGGGACAGCCCTACGAGCAGTACTTC | CASSKGQPYEQYF
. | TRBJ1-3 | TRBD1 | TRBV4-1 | TGCGCCAGCAGCCAACTACAGGGGGCGCTTAGAAACACCATATATTTT | CASSQLQGALRNTIYF
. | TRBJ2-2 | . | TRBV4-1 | TGCGCCAGCGGGGGAAACGAGGGGAACACCGGGGAGCTGTTTTTT | CASGGNEGNTGELFF
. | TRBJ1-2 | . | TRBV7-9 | TGTGCCAGCAGCTTAGTTGGGGTCTATGGCTACACCTTC | CASSLVGVYGYTF
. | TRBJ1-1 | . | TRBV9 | TGTGCCAGCAGCCCGCACCAAATTCAGATGAACACTGAAGCTTTCTTT | CASSPHQIQMNTEAFF
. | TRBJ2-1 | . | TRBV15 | TGTGCCACCAGCCCCCTATCGACAGACTCCTACAATGAGCAGTTCTTC | CATSPLSTDSYNEQFF
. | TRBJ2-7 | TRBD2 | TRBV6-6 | TGTGCCAGCAGTCAGAGCGGGAGGAGGGAGCAGTACTTC | CASSQSGRREQYF
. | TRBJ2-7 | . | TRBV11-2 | TGTGCCAGCAGCTTAGCGTACGGGAGCCCTTCCTACGAGCAGTACTTC | CASSLAYGSPSYEQYF
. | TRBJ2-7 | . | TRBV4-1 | TGCGCCAGCAGCCCCGAACCTGTACAGACGCAGTACTTC | CASSPEPVQTQYF
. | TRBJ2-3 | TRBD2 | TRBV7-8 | TGTGCCAGCAGCTTAGCCCTCAGTGATAGCGGGAGTGGAGATACGCAGTATTTT | CASSLALSDSGSGDTQYF